These 25 T cell receptor beta chains came from one sample sequenced in a study of CD8+ T cells in alopecia areata. The authors extracted RNA and reverse transcribed it into cDNA as the sequencing template. Repertoires were generated with immunoSEQ multiplex PCR, while TCRdb's copy carries only in-frame clones and drops some. The top ten clones hold roughly 0.9% of a sample with 110,000 to 150,000 clones, 51% of them seen once. Sequencing was performed on CD4+ T cells sorted from blood, taken at week 0. The receptors come from a human donor with alopecia areata.

J is TRBJ1-2 and V is TRBV27; possibly TRBD1 for D (5 bases). This CDR3 spans 14 amino acids. From germline, CDR1 is MNHEY and CDR2 SMNVEV (reference sequence). V dropped 3 bases and J dropped 2 bases, with 10 bases sitting between them. The CDR3 bases are TGTGCCAGCAGTTTTTCAGGGCTCAACTATGGCTACACCTTC. Amino acid sequence: CASSFSGLNYGYTF.

The gene calls are TRBV7-9 and TRBJ2-5; 7 bases match TRBD2. J gave up 2 bases and V 8 bases, and 5 bases lay outside the gene matches. The CDR3 runs 13 residues. Germline V gives CDR1 SEHNR, CDR2 FQNEAQ (reference sequence). The CDR3 DNA reads as TGTGCCAGCTCTAGCGGAACGCAAGAGACCCAGTACTTC. This codes for CASSSGTQETQYF. The variable domain in full, completed from reference TRBV7-9 and TRBJ2-5, reads DTGVSQNPRHKITKRGQNVTFRCDPISEHNRLYWYRQTLGQGPEFLTYFQNEAQLEKSRLLSDRFSAERPKGSFSTLEIQRTEQGDSAMYLCASSSGTQETQYFGPGTRLLVL.

Note on this clone: Other DNA sequences within the sample encode an identical CDR3. The rearrangement links TRBV18 to TRBJ1-1, with D uncertain. Germline V gene lookup returns CDR1 KGHSH and CDR2 LQKENI. The V end lost 1 base, the J end lost 0 bases, and 9 bases lay between the germline ends. The CDR3 is 15 amino acids. The CDR3 sequence is CASSPRGRMNTEAFF. DNA of the CDR3: TGTGCCAGCTCACCACGAGGACGGATGAACACTGAAGCTTTCTTT.

This rearrangement joins TRBV4-3 to TRBJ2-7; 9 bases are shared with TRBD1. With 1 base clipped from V and 3 bases from J, the junction kept 4 bases outside the gene matches. This CDR3 spans 15 amino acids. Germline CDR1 and CDR2: LGHNA and YSLEER. CDR3 bases: TGCGCCAGCAGCCAAGCGGGACAGGGATTCTACGAGCAGTACTTC. Translated: CASSQAGQGFYEQYF.

A few counts support this clone. The rearrangement uses TRBV6-1 and TRBJ2-7; perhaps TRBD1 as D (5 bases). In germline, CDR1 is MNHNS, CDR2 SASEGT. Trimming removed 6 bases at V and 2 bases at J, with 11 bases between. The CDR3 is 13 amino acids. The CDR3 DNA sequence: TGTGCCAGCAGGGTGGTAGGGGCCTACGAGCAGTACTTC. Translated: CASRVVGAYEQYF.

The chain combines TRBV29-1 with TRBJ2-3; TRBD2 aligns across 7 bases. This CDR3 has 15 amino acids. J gave up 2 bases and V 1 base, and 6 bases lay outside the gene matches. The germline gives CDR1 SQVTM, CDR2 ANQGSEA. CDR3 in amino acids: CSVEAASGFTDTQYF. As DNA, the CDR3 is TGCAGCGTTGAAGCCGCTAGCGGCTTCACAGATACGCAGTATTTT.

A single count supports this clone. The chain is built from TRBV25-1 and TRBJ1-1, with TRBD1 matching 7 bases. Germline loops: CDR1 MGHDK, CDR2 SYGVNS. V was pared by 5 bases and J by 6 bases, with 6 bases of the junction left unmatched. The CDR3 runs 13 residues. Here the CDR3 DNA reads TGTGCCAGCAGTAACAGGGGAATGGCTGAAGCTTTCTTT. Its translation: CASSNRGMAEAFF. Full variable domain (rest looked up from reference TRBV25-1 and TRBJ1-1): EADIYQTPRYLVIGTGKKITLECSQTMGHDKMYWYQQDPGMELHLIHYSYGVNSTEKGDLSSESTVSRIRTEHFPLTLESARPSHTSQYLCASSNRGMAEAFFGQGTRLTVV.

This chain connects TRBV30 to TRBJ2-3; the D is unclear. CDR1 GTSNPN and CDR2 SVGIG come from the germline V gene (reference sequence). The CDR3 has 14 residues. Trimming took off 4 bases at V and 0 bases at J, with 11 bases between the two ends. This CDR3 is CAWKIGFSTDTQYF. CDR3 coding DNA: TGTGCCTGGAAAATAGGATTTAGCACAGATACGCAGTATTTT.

This sequence joins TRBV9 and TRBJ2-1; D possibly uses TRBD1 or TRBD2 (5 bases each). V was shortened by 0 bases and J by 9 bases, with 13 bases between the two germline ends. This CDR3 is 14 amino acids long. The germline gives CDR1 SGDLS, CDR2 YYNGEE. The CDR3 loop is CASSVVGTQGEQFF. CDR3 nucleotides: TGTGCCAGCAGCGTAGTGGGGACCCAGGGTGAGCAGTTCTTC. Looking up the rest from reference TRBV9 and TRBJ2-1 gives the full variable domain: DSGVTQTPKHLITATGQRVTLRCSPRSGDLSVYWYQQSLDQGLQFLIQYYNGEERAKGNILERFSAQQFPDLHSELNLSSLELGDSALYFCASSVVGTQGEQFFGPGTRLTVL.

The rearrangement joins TRBV2 to TRBJ2-7; 8 nucleotides agree with TRBD2. Trimming cost V 7 bases and J 6 bases; bases outside gene matches: 11. The germline CDR1 and CDR2 sequences are SNHLY and FYNNEI. This CDR3 spans 14 amino acids. The CDR3 DNA reads TGTGCCAGCACCTACGGCGGGAGGAAGGGCGAGCAGTACTTC. Its translation: CASTYGGRKGEQYF. The full variable domain, completed using reference TRBV2 and TRBJ2-7, is EPEVTQTPSHQVTQMGQEVILRCVPISNHLYFYWYRQILGQKVEFLVSFYNNEISEKSEIFDDQFSVERPDGSNFTLKIRSTKLEDSAMYFCASTYGGRKGEQYFGPGTRLTVT.

The sample holds a few counts of this clone. V gene TRBV30 combines with J gene TRBJ2-7; no definite D call. This CDR3 has 13 amino acids. V lost 4 bases, J lost 9 bases, and 19 bases lay in between. Germline CDR1 reads GTSNPN; CDR2 reads SVGIG (reference sequence). CDR3 residues: CAWKDRPTTGQYF. The CDR3 coding sequence is TGTGCCTGGAAAGATAGACCTACGACGGGGCAGTACTTC.

The chain uses TRBV15 and TRBJ2-1; D gene uncertain. The CDR3 contains 11 residues. Germline V lookup: CDR1 LNHNV, CDR2 YYDKDF (reference sequence). The germline V and J ends were trimmed by 5 bases and 10 bases, with 9 bases remaining between them. CDR3 bases: TGTGCCACCAGCTTTGTTCAGGAGCAGTTCTTC. It specifies CATSFVQEQFF.

The chain combines TRBV6-5 with TRBJ1-1, with D possibly being TRBD1 (5 bases). The CDR3 loop spans 13 amino acids. From germline, CDR1 is MNHEY and CDR2 SVGAGI. Between the trimmed V and J ends, which lost 6 bases and 1 base, there was a span of 9 bases. Written as DNA, the CDR3 is TGTGCCAGCAGCCGCCAGGGGAACACTGAAGCTTTCTTT. Its protein product is CASSRQGNTEAFF.

The count of this clone is one. The CDR3 here is CASSPRTIPGELFF. CDR3 bases: TGTGCCAGCAGTCCGAGGACCATCCCCGGGGAGCTGTTTTTT. The V call is TRBV27, the J call TRBJ2-2; D not certain. This CDR3 region has 14 residues. The germline CDR1 and CDR2 sequences are MNHEY and SMNVEV (reference sequence). Deletions cut 5 bases from V and 6 bases from J, with 13 bases between.

This clone has only a few counts. The chain recombines TRBV29-1 with TRBJ1-1; no clear D gene. Per germline, CDR1 SQVTM and CDR2 ANQGSEA. Trimming took off 3 bases at V and 1 base at J, with 9 bases between the two ends. The CDR3 covers 13 residues. CDR3 DNA: TGCAGCGTTGAGGTACAGCAGAACACTGAAGCTTTCTTT. Its translation: CSVEVQQNTEAFF. Drawing the rest from reference TRBV29-1 and TRBJ1-1, the complete variable domain is SAVISQKPSRDICQRGTSLTIQCQVDSQVTMMFWYRQQPGQSLTLIATANQGSEATYESGFVIDKFPISRPNLTFSTLTVSNMSPEDSSIYLCSVEVQQNTEAFFGQGTRLTVV.

The chain combines TRBV15 with TRBJ1-3; a weak D match, TRBD1 (6 bases). The CDR3 has 16 residues. In germline, CDR1 is LNHNV, CDR2 YYDKDF (reference sequence). V lost 0 bases, J lost 0 bases, and 9 bases lay in between. CDR3 protein: CATSRDPGASGNTIYF. The CDR3 DNA reads TGTGCCACCAGCAGAGACCCAGGGGCCTCTGGAAACACCATATATTTT.

This chain joins TRBV28 and TRBJ1-2; no firm D call. The CDR3 covers 13 residues. The germline gives CDR1 MDHEN, CDR2 SYDVKM. V gave up 4 bases and J gave up 7 bases, with 13 bases separating them. The CDR3 DNA follows: TGTGCCAGCAGTTCCCCCCCGGCGTCTGGCTACACCTTC. It encodes CASSSPPASGYTF.

This clone has only a few counts. The chain has TRBV7-2 and TRBJ2-2; D could derive from TRBD1 or TRBD2 (5 bases each). V shed 5 bases and J shed 4 bases, with 14 bases lying between them. The germline V gene has CDR1 SGHTA and CDR2 FQGNSA. The CDR3 has 15 residues. CDR3 bases: TGTGCCAGCAGCCCGCTAGGTGGGGGCACCGGGGAGCTGTTTTTT. The encoded protein is CASSPLGGGTGELFF.

The CDR3 nucleotides read TGTGCCAGCAGCCCGCCCAATTGGTCTTACACTGAAGCTTTCTTT. It encodes CASSPPNWSYTEAFF. The V and J genes are TRBV7-2 and TRBJ1-1, with D unresolved. The CDR3 runs 15 residues. Trimming stripped 5 bases from V and 3 bases from J, with 16 bases between. Germline CDR1 SGHTA, CDR2 FQGNSA.

Of note for this clone: Other DNA sequences from this sample encode an identical CDR3 as well. The rearrangement uses TRBV7-2 and TRBJ1-1, with TRBD1 matching 7 bases. The V segment lost 5 bases and the J segment 1 base; nucleotides outside the gene matches: 4. The length of the CDR3 is 14 residues. Per germline, CDR1 SGHTA and CDR2 FQGNSA. In DNA form, the CDR3 reads TGTGCCAGCAGCCTAGGACAGGCGAACACTGAAGCTTTCTTT. This encodes CASSLGQANTEAFF.

A single count supports this clone. The chain uses TRBV7-2 and TRBJ1-2; 7 bases match TRBD1. V lost 1 base to trimming and J lost 6 bases; unmatched junction nucleotides: 8. This CDR3 is built from 15 residues. Germline CDR1 is SGHTA and CDR2 is FQGNSA. The CDR3, as DNA: TGTGCCAGCAGCTTAGAAAGGCACAGGGGAGATGGCTACACCTTC. Translation gives CASSLERHRGDGYTF. Looking up the rest from reference TRBV7-2 and TRBJ1-2 gives the full variable domain: GAGVSQSPSNKVTEKGKDVELRCDPISGHTALYWYRQSLGQGLEFLIYFQGNSAPDKSGLPSDRFSAERTGGSVSTLTIQRTQQEDSAVYLCASSLERHRGDGYTFGSGTRLTVV.

This clone turned up a few times. This chain links TRBV29-1 with TRBJ2-7; D ambiguous. The CDR3 extends over 11 amino acids. Germline loops: CDR1 SQVTM, CDR2 ANQGSEA. Trimming took off 7 bases at V and 5 bases at J, with 12 bases between the two ends. This CDR3 reads CSAQLIDEQYF. The CDR3 DNA follows: TGCAGCGCCCAGCTCATTGACGAGCAGTACTTC.

This chain links TRBV30 with TRBJ2-7; the D gene is possibly TRBD2 (6 bases). CDR3 size: 16 residues. Trimming took 2 bases from V and 2 from J, leaving 19 bases between them. Germline CDR1 reads GTSNPN; CDR2 reads SVGIG (reference sequence). In DNA, the CDR3 is TGTGCCTGGAGTCCGGGGAGGCTAGGGATCACCTACGAGCAGTACTTC. This translates into CAWSPGRLGITYEQYF.

This clone was counted a few times. The rearrangement uses TRBV30 and TRBJ2-5; 7 nucleotides agree with TRBD2. V trimming: 4 bases; J trimming: 0 bases; junction bases outside the gene matches: 8. Germline CDR1 is GTSNPN and CDR2 is SVGIG (reference sequence). The CDR3 sequence is 15 residues long. CDR3 nucleotide sequence: TGTGCCTGGATCGGAAAGGCGGGAGACCAAGAGACCCAGTACTTC. Translated: CAWIGKAGDQETQYF.

The genes are TRBV7-6 and TRBJ2-7; D is possibly TRBD1 (8 bases). From germline, CDR1 is SGHVS and CDR2 FNYEAQ. V gave up 5 bases and J gave up 0 bases, with 14 bases separating them. The CDR3 is 15 residues long. The CDR3 here is CASSETGEGSYEQYF. CDR3 in DNA: TGTGCCAGCAGCGAGACAGGGGAGGGCTCCTACGAGCAGTACTTC.